Below, 25 T cell receptor beta chains from the same sample are listed, as sequenced in a study of blood T cell repertoires in COVID-19. The repertoire was sequenced with immunoSEQ multiplex PCR; TCRdb's copy has only in-frame clones and lacks some. The table records over 100,000 clones, 84% of them present only once. The sample comprised peripheral blood. The receptor source for this set is a man aged 40-50 years with active or convalescent COVID-19.

The gene calls are TRBV2 and TRBJ2-3; tentative D call: TRBD1 (6 bases). V was shortened by 7 bases and J by 6 bases, with 20 bases between the two germline ends. Germline CDR1 is SNHLY and CDR2 is FYNNEI. This CDR3 contains 15 residues. The chain's CDR3 is CASIATGNLGDTQYF. Here the CDR3 DNA reads TGTGCCAGCATTGCCACAGGGAACTTAGGTGATACGCAGTATTTT.

The gene calls are TRBV7-3 and TRBJ1-6; TRBD1 matches 12 bases. The CDR3 covers 15 residues. With 5 bases clipped from V and 7 bases from J, the junction kept 3 bases outside the gene matches. Per germline, CDR1 SGHTA and CDR2 FQGTGA. CDR3 in amino acids: CASSPGTGGNSPLHF. CDR3 bases: TGTGCCAGCAGCCCCGGGACAGGGGGCAATTCACCCCTCCACTTT.

The genes are TRBV5-4 and TRBJ2-3; TRBD2 agrees at 7 bases. Germline values: CDR1 SGHNT, CDR2 YYREEE (reference sequence). The V segment lost 5 bases and the J segment 4 bases; nucleotides outside the gene matches: 10. There are 15 residues in the CDR3. Written as DNA, the CDR3 is TGTGCCAGCAGTTCTAGGACTAGAACGGCAGATACGCAGTATTTT. It specifies CASSSRTRTADTQYF.

The V and J genes are TRBV7-6 and TRBJ2-2; D is ambiguous. The length of the CDR3 is 12 residues. Germline-derived CDR1 and CDR2 are SGHVS and FNYEAQ. Trimming took off 3 bases at V and 7 bases at J, with 6 bases between the two ends. The CDR3 sequence is CASSFVFGELFF. The CDR3 region has the DNA TGTGCCAGCAGCTTCGTTTTCGGGGAGCTGTTTTTT.

The chain links TRBV11-2 to TRBJ1-4; weak D call: TRBD1 (6 bases). This CDR3 has 12 residues. Germline CDR1 reads SGHAT; CDR2 reads FQNNGV. With 9 bases removed from V and 5 bases from J, the gap between germline ends came to 10 bases. The CDR3 loop is CASGQTNEKLFF. As DNA, the CDR3 is TGTGCCAGTGGACAGACAAATGAAAAACTGTTTTTT.

The chain recombines TRBV12-5 with TRBJ2-4, with 12 bases identical to TRBD1. The germline gives CDR1 LGHNT, CDR2 FRNRAP. The CDR3 totals 19 residues. V lost 0 bases, J lost 4 bases, and 10 bases stayed unmatched. The DNA of the CDR3 is TGTGCTAGTGGTTTGGTACTGGGGACAGGGGGCGTTGGGAAAAACATTCAGTACTTC. Its translation is CASGLVLGTGGVGKNIQYF.

V and J are TRBV6-2 or TRBV6-3 and TRBJ1-2; no definite D call. Germline CDR1 is MNHEY and CDR2 is SVGEGT. Trimming removed 2 bases from V and 4 bases from J, with 8 bases in between. This CDR3 is built from 13 residues. CDR3 in DNA: TGTGCCAGCAGTTACCGTCCGTCCTATGGCTACACCTTC. Translated: CASSYRPSYGYTF.

This chain joins TRBV7-2 and TRBJ1-6; D is uncertain. V lost 5 bases and J 14 bases, leaving 10 bases between the germline ends. The CDR3 length is 11 residues. Germline assignment: CDR1 SGHTA and CDR2 FQGNSA. The CDR3 protein is CASSGRDTLHF. Written as DNA, the CDR3 is TGTGCCAGCAGCGGGAGAGACACCCTCCACTTT.

This sequence joins TRBV6-5 and TRBJ2-3, with D maybe TRBD1 (5 bases). Germline V gives CDR1 MNHEY, CDR2 SVGAGI. The CDR3 has 15 amino acids. V lost 2 bases and J lost 2, with 11 bases in between. The CDR3 sequence: CASSYRLTATDTQYF. CDR3 bases: TGTGCCAGCAGTTACCGGTTGACAGCCACAGATACGCAGTATTTT.

The chain combines TRBV2 with TRBJ1-2; D gene uncertain. Trimming shortened V by 7 bases and J by 0 bases, and 9 bases separated the two germline ends. Germline-derived CDR1 and CDR2 are SNHLY and FYNNEI. CDR3 length: 13 residues. This CDR3 is CASIGASNYGYTF. The CDR3 region has the DNA TGTGCCAGCATAGGAGCATCTAACTATGGCTACACCTTC.

The V call is TRBV7-9, the J call TRBJ1-4; 8 positions agree with TRBD1. The CDR3 runs to 14 residues. Looked up from germline, CDR1 is SEHNR and CDR2 is FQNEAQ (reference sequence). The junction had 5 bases not matched to a gene; V was cut back by 8 bases and J by 3 bases. CDR3 in amino acids: CASSQGASNEKLFF. As DNA, the CDR3 is TGTGCCAGCTCTCAGGGGGCATCTAATGAAAAACTGTTTTTT.

This clone appeared a few times. This chain links TRBV9 with TRBJ2-7; perhaps TRBD1 as D (6 bases). Germline CDR1 reads SGDLS; CDR2 reads YYNGEE. The CDR3 spans 15 residues. Trimming took 1 base from V and 5 from J, leaving 16 bases between them. In DNA form, the CDR3 reads TGTGCCAGCAGCGTAACGGCAGGGGCCGTGAACGAGCAGTACTTC. As protein: CASSVTAGAVNEQYF.

V gene TRBV29-1 combines with J gene TRBJ1-2; D may be TRBD1 (5 bases). Trimming removed 5 bases from V and 6 bases from J, with 19 bases in between. Per germline, CDR1 SQVTM and CDR2 ANQGSEA. CDR3 length: 14 residues. The CDR3 DNA sequence: TGCAGCGTTAGCCCCGGCCGACTAGGGGATGGCTACACCTTC. This translates into CSVSPGRLGDGYTF. The whole variable domain, remainder taken from reference TRBV29-1 and TRBJ1-2, is SAVISQKPSRDICQRGTSLTIQCQVDSQVTMMFWYRQQPGQSLTLIATANQGSEATYESGFVIDKFPISRPNLTFSTLTVSNMSPEDSSIYLCSVSPGRLGDGYTFGSGTRLTVV.

Only a few counts were recorded for this clone. The DNA of the CDR3 is TGTGCCAGCAGCCGGTCGGGGAACACCATATATTTT. Translating it yields CASSRSGNTIYF. V usage is TRBV3-1 (or the pseudogene TRBV3-2) and J usage is TRBJ1-3; D not certain. Germline loops: CDR1 LGHDT, CDR2 YNNKEL (reference sequence). This CDR3 region has 12 residues. Trimming removed 4 bases at V and 7 bases at J, with 8 bases between.

This rearrangement joins TRBV6-2 or TRBV6-3 to TRBJ1-1; D gene uncertain. This CDR3 has 14 amino acids. V was clipped by 2 bases and J by 0 bases, with 7 bases between them. In germline, CDR1 is MNHEY, CDR2 SVGEGT. CDR3 nucleotides: TGTGCCAGCAGTTACCTCAGCGTGAACACTGAAGCTTTCTTT. Amino acid sequence: CASSYLSVNTEAFF.

The chain carries TRBV19 and TRBJ2-5, with D possibly TRBD1 on 5 matching bases. This CDR3 spans 22 amino acids. Trimming took off 6 bases at V and 3 bases at J, with 38 bases between the two ends. CDR1 LNHDA and CDR2 SQIVND come from the germline V gene (reference sequence). The CDR3 DNA reads as TGTGCCAGTAGCTTAGTGGGGCAGGGTGAAAGAGTAGGAGTGGGAAGGAAAGAGACCCAGTACTTC. Translating it yields CASSLVGQGERVGVGRKETQYF.

The chain links TRBV30 to TRBJ1-6; tentative D call: TRBD1 (5 bases). The CDR3 loop spans 14 amino acids. CDR1 is GTSNPN and CDR2 is SVGIG in the germline V gene (reference sequence). The V end lost 0 bases, the J end lost 14 bases, and 17 bases lay between the germline ends. The CDR3 protein is CAWSVQGAQRTLHF. The CDR3 DNA reads as TGTGCCTGGAGTGTACAAGGGGCCCAAAGGACCCTCCACTTT.

In nucleotides, the CDR3 is TGTGCCAGCAGTCGCCCAGGGAATTCAAACGAGCAGTACTTC. Protein sequence: CASSRPGNSNEQYF. The rearrangement links TRBV5-4 to TRBJ2-7; weak D call: TRBD1 (5 bases). The CDR3 extends over 14 amino acids. CDR1 and CDR2 (germline): SGHNT, YYREEE (reference sequence). Between the trimmed V and J ends, which lost 5 bases and 5 bases, there was a span of 17 bases.

V gene TRBV5-6 combines with J gene TRBJ1-6, with TRBD1 identical over 9 bases. Germline lookup yields CDR1 SGHDT and CDR2 YYEEEE. The CDR3 contains 15 residues. The V and J ends lost 0 bases and 10 bases, in that order; junction bases with no gene match: 5. CDR3 sequence reads: CASSLGDRVGSPLHF. The CDR3 coding sequence is TGTGCCAGCAGCTTGGGGGACAGGGTGGGATCACCCCTCCACTTT. The whole variable domain, remainder taken from reference TRBV5-6 and TRBJ1-6, is DAGVTQSPTHLIKTRGQQVTLRCSPKSGHDTVSWYQQALGQGPQFIFQYYEEEERQRGNFPDRFSGHQFPNYSSELNVNALLLGDSALYLCASSLGDRVGSPLHFGNGTRLTVT.

The genes are TRBV6-6 and TRBJ1-1; possible D gene TRBD1, 5 bases. Trimming removed 2 bases at V and 1 base at J, with 14 bases between. CDR3 length: 16 amino acids. From germline, CDR1 is MNHNY and CDR2 SVGAGI (reference sequence). CDR3 DNA: TGTGCCAGCAGTTACCCCGGGGGAAAGGCGAACACTGAAGCTTTCTTT. Encoded protein: CASSYPGGKANTEAFF.

This chain links TRBV11-2 with TRBJ2-5; 9 positions agree with TRBD2. The germline V gene encodes CDR1 SGHAT and CDR2 FQNNGV. The length of the CDR3 is 16 residues. The ends lost 3 bases at V and 4 bases at J; junction bases unmatched: 9. The CDR3, as DNA: TGTGCCAGCAGCTTGGGTAGCGGGGGATCCTCAGAGACCCAGTACTTC. Its translation is CASSLGSGGSSETQYF.

CDR3 residues: CASSPRRTDYYEQYF. The CDR3 DNA follows: TGTGCCAGCAGTCCCCGGAGGACAGACTACTACGAGCAGTACTTC. J is TRBJ2-7 and V is TRBV27; tentative D call: TRBD1 (6 bases). V was shortened by 5 bases and J by 3 bases, with 17 bases between the two germline ends. Germline V lookup: CDR1 MNHEY, CDR2 SMNVEV (reference sequence). The CDR3 loop spans 15 amino acids.

The rearrangement uses TRBV6-5 and TRBJ1-2, with a weak D call TRBD1 (5 bases). Trimming left V 8 bases short and J 4 bases short, with 11 bases between. Germline lookup yields CDR1 MNHEY and CDR2 SVGAGI. The CDR3 is 12 residues long. The CDR3 coding sequence is TGTGCCAGCCACCGGGGGAGCTATGGCTACACCTTC. Amino acid sequence: CASHRGSYGYTF.

The chain joins TRBV7-9 to TRBJ2-3, with a weak D call TRBD1 (7 bases). Germline values: CDR1 SEHNR, CDR2 FQNEAQ (reference sequence). Between the trimmed V and J ends, which lost 1 base and 2 bases, there was a span of 13 bases. This CDR3 spans 16 amino acids. The chain's CDR3 is CASSLVEGAHTDTQYF. Written as DNA, the CDR3 is TGTGCCAGCAGCTTAGTGGAGGGGGCCCACACAGATACGCAGTATTTT.

J is TRBJ1-2 and V is TRBV11-1; 7 positions match TRBD1. The CDR3 is 14 residues long. Germline assignment: CDR1 SGHAT and CDR2 FQDESV (reference sequence). V lost 5 bases and J lost 4; bases outside the gene matches: 7. For the CDR3, the DNA is TGTGCCAGCAGCACCCCGGACAGGTCCTATGGCTACACCTTC. This gives the protein CASSTPDRSYGYTF.